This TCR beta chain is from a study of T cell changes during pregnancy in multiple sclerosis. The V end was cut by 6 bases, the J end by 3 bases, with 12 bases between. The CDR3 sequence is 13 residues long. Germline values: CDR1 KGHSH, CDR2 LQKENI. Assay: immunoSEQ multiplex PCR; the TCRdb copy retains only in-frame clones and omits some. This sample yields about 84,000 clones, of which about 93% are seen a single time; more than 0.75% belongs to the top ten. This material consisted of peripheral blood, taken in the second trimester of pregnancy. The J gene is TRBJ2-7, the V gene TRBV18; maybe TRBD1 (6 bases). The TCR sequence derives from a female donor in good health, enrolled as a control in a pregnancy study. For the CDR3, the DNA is TGTGCCAGCTCTCTTTCAGGGGACTACGAGCAGTACTTC. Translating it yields CASSLSGDYEQYF.